These T cell receptor beta chains were read from a single sample in a study of CD8 T cells in ankylosing spondylitis. TCRdb re-analysed the 5' RACE reads in MiXCR, keeping a single row per CDR3 protein. Of about 540,000 distinct CDR3 sequences listed, over 9.5% are singletons. The sequencing input was blood, either unsorted or a sorted T cell fraction (not recorded which). The origin of the receptors is a male donor with ankylosing spondylitis. Both conserved end residues are part of each CDR3. D genes are given only for firm matches. Clone sizes are given selectively: once, few, many, or a class where the clone is expanded.

>TRBV20-1|TRBJ2-1|TRBD2|NA
TGCAGTGCTAGAGTCGCTAGCGGGAGGAACTTCAATGAGCAGTTCTTC
CSARVASGRNFNEQFF
>TRBV2|TRBJ2-1|NA|few
TGTGCCAGCAGTTGGACAAGGGACTACAATGAGCAGTTCTTC
CASSWTRDYNEQFF
>TRBV24-1|TRBJ1-3|TRBD1|NA
TGTGCCACCAGTGATCCAAACGACAGGGAAGGAAACACCATATATTTT
CATSDPNDREGNTIYF
>TRBV3-1|TRBJ1-1|NA|few
TGTGCCAGCAGCCTCAAGGGGTCTGACACTGAAGCTTTCTTT
CASSLKGSDTEAFF
>TRBV19|TRBJ1-4|TRBD1|NA
TGTGCCAGTAGTACGCGGACAGGGGGAGTTGGTGAAAAACTGTTTTTT
CASSTRTGGVGEKLFF
>TRBV27|TRBJ2-1|NA|NA
TGTGCCAGCAGTACCGTTCGGGTAAGCTCCTACAATGAGCAGTTCTTC
CASSTVRVSSYNEQFF
>TRBV6-2/TRBV6-3|TRBJ2-5|NA|few
TGTGCCAGCAGTTACTCGACTTACGAGACCCAGTACTTC
CASSYSTYETQYF
>TRBV12-3/TRBV12-4|TRBJ1-2|TRBD1|NA
TGTGCCAGCAGTTCACAGGGGGCAGGTGGCTACACCTTC
CASSSQGAGGYTF
>TRBV7-8|TRBJ2-1|NA|many
TGTGCCAGCAGCTTCGGGACTTCTAATGAGCAGTTCTTC
CASSFGTSNEQFF
>TRBV7-2|TRBJ2-3|NA|few
TGTGCCAGCAGCTCGAGACAGGGCACAGATACGCAGTATTTT
CASSSRQGTDTQYF
>TRBV2|TRBJ2-2|NA|NA
TGTGCCAGCAGTGTGTATAGCGGATCGGGCACCGGGGAGCTGTTTTTT
CASSVYSGSGTGELFF
>TRBV5-4|TRBJ2-2|TRBD2|NA
TGTGCCAGCAGCTTGAGTACGACTAGCGAGGGTCCCGGGGAGCTGTTTTTT
CASSLSTTSEGPGELFF
>TRBV24-1|TRBJ2-7|NA|few
TGTGCCACCAGTGAACAGGGTAGACTCGACGAGCAGTACTTC
CATSEQGRLDEQYF
>TRBV20-1|TRBJ2-1|TRBD1|few
TGCAGTGCTCCGGACAGGGGAGACTACAATGAGCAGTTCTTC
CSAPDRGDYNEQFF
>TRBV30|TRBJ2-3|NA|NA
TGTGCCTGGAATCGCGCTACGCAGTATTTT
CAWNRATQYF
>TRBV7-6|TRBJ1-2|TRBD1|NA
TGTGCCAGCAGCCGACAGGGAGCCTATGGCTACACCTTC
CASSRQGAYGYTF
>TRBV24-1|TRBJ1-2|TRBD1|NA
TGTGCCACCAGCGACCGAAGACAGGGTTTTACGCGTGGCTACACCTTC
CATSDRRQGFTRGYTF
>TRBV29-1|TRBJ1-1|TRBD1|NA
TGCAGCGTTGAGGACAGGGGCCTAAGATTCGTAGCTTTCTTT
CSVEDRGLRFVAFF
>TRBV25-1|TRBJ2-1|NA|NA
TGTGCCAGCAGTGAATCAGCTTTCAAGAGGACCTCCTACAATGAGCAGTTCTTC
CASSESAFKRTSYNEQFF
>TRBV3-1|TRBJ2-5|NA|NA
TGTGCCAGCAGCCAAAGTTGGCAGGGACGGGACTTC
CASSQSWQGRDF
>TRBV7-9|TRBJ2-2|TRBD2|NA
TGTGCCAGCAGCCGGGGGGACGGGGAGCTGTTTTTT
CASSRGDGELFF
>TRBV9|TRBJ1-1|NA|NA
TGTGCCAGCAGCGTATCGACGGACTCTACTGAAGCTTTCTTT
CASSVSTDSTEAFF
>TRBV6-1|TRBJ2-1|NA|many
TGTGCCAGCAGTGGAGTAATCGAGGGGCGGGTGCAGTTCTTC
CASSGVIEGRVQFF
>TRBV20-1|TRBJ2-2|NA|NA
TGCAGTGCTAGATTAGGGAAGAACACCGGGGAGCTGTTTTTT
CSARLGKNTGELFF
>TRBV15|TRBJ1-2|NA|few
TGTGCCACCAGCAGAGATCGGCAGGGCGCTGGCTACACCTTC
CATSRDRQGAGYTF
>TRBV20-1|TRBJ1-1|NA|NA
TGCAGTGCTAGAGTTTCAGGAGGCCCTGAAGCTTTCTTT
CSARVSGGPEAFF
>TRBV7-2|TRBJ2-5|NA|few
TGTGCCAGCAGCTTAGGGGGGGCCTCGGGGGAGACCCAGTACTTC
CASSLGGASGETQYF
>TRBV20-1|TRBJ2-7|NA|NA
TGCAGTGCTAGCCCGGACGGGTCCTACGAGCAGTACTTC
CSASPDGSYEQYF
>TRBV3-1|TRBJ2-5|NA|NA
TGTGCCAGCAGCCAAGGGGCGCAGGTTCAAGAGACCCAGTACTTC
CASSQGAQVQETQYF
>TRBV6-5|TRBJ1-2|NA|NA
TGTGCCAGCAGTTACCACACAGGAAACTATGGCTACACCTTC
CASSYHTGNYGYTF
>TRBV3-1|TRBJ1-2|NA|NA
TGTGCCAGCAATACAGCAGGGGACTATGGCTACACCTTC
CASNTAGDYGYTF
>TRBV20-1|TRBJ2-6|TRBD2|NA
TGCAGTGCTAGTCCCGCCGGGACTAGCGGAGCTGGGGCCAACGTCCTGACTTTC
CSASPAGTSGAGANVLTF
>TRBV20-1|TRBJ1-1|TRBD1|few
TGCAGTGCTAGAGATCGGATCAGGGGGCCGAGCACTGAAGCTTTCTTT
CSARDRIRGPSTEAFF
>TRBV27|TRBJ2-1|TRBD2|NA
TGTGCCAGCACCCGACTAGCGGGAGTCTACAATGAGCAGTTCTTC
CASTRLAGVYNEQFF
>TRBV12-3/TRBV12-4|TRBJ1-3|NA|few
TGTGCCAGCAGCCCCATGGGGGGCTCTGGAAACACCATATATTTT
CASSPMGGSGNTIYF
>TRBV3-1|TRBJ1-1|TRBD1|NA
TGTGCCAGCAGCCTCAGGGACAGGGCGGGTGAAGCTTTCTTT
CASSLRDRAGEAFF
>TRBV10-2|TRBJ2-2|NA|few
TGCGCCAGCAGTGGCCCCGCTGGCGGGAACACCGGGGAGCTGTTTTTT
CASSGPAGGNTGELFF
>TRBV7-9|TRBJ2-1|NA|few
TGTGCCAGCAGCTTGGCGGGTTACTGGAATGAGCAGTTCTTC
CASSLAGYWNEQFF
>TRBV14|TRBJ1-4|NA|few
TGTGCCAGCAGCCAAGTTGAAATTTCTGGTGAAAAACTGTTTTTT
CASSQVEISGEKLFF
>TRBV5-1|TRBJ2-1|TRBD2|many
TGCGCCAGCAGCTTGAGGACTAGCGGGAGTTCCTACAATGAGCAGTTCTTC
CASSLRTSGSSYNEQFF